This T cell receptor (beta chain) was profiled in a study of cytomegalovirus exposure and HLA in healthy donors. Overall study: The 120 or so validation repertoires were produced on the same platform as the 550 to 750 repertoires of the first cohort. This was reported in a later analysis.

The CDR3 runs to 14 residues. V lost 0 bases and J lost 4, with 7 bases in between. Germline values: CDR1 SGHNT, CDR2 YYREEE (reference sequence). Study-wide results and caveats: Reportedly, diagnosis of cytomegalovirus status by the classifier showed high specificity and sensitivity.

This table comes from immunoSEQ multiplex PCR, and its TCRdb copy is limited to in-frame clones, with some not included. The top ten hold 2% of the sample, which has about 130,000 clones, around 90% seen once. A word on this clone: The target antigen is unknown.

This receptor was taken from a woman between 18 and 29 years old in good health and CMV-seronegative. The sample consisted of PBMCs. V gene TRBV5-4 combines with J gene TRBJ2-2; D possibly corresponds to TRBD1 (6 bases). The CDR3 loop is CASSLGGPTGELFF. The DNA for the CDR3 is TGTGCCAGCAGCTTGGGGGGGCCCACCGGGGAGCTGTTTTTT.